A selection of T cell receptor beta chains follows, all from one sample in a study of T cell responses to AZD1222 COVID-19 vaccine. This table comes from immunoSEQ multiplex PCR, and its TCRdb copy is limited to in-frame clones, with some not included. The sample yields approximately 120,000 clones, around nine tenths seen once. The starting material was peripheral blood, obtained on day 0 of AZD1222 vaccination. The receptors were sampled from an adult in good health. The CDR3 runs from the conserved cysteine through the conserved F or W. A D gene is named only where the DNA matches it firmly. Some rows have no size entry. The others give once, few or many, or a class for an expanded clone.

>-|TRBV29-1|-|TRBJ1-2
CSVTPAGGYTF
TGCAGCGTTACCCCGGCCGGCGGCTACACCTTC
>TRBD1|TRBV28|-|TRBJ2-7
CASRDLDRGHEQYF
TGTGCCAGCAGGGATCTGGACAGGGGACACGAGCAGTACTTC
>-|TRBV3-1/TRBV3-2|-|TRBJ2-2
CASGRGPNPSGELFF
TGTGCCAGCGGACGGGGGCCCAATCCGTCCGGGGAGCTGTTTTTT
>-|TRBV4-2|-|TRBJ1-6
CASSQLRDQSPLHF
TGTGCCAGCAGCCAATTAAGGGATCAGTCACCCCTCCACTTT
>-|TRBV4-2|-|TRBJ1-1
CASSPPGRGYTEAFF
TGTGCCAGCAGCCCCCCGGGGAGGGGGTACACTGAAGCTTTCTTT
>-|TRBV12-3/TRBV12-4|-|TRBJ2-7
CASSYSLSYEQYF
TGTGCCAGCAGCTACTCCCTCTCCTACGAGCAGTACTTC
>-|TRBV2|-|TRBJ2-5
CASTREETQYF
TGTGCCAGCACAAGAGAGGAGACCCAGTACTTC
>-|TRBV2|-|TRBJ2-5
CASTKEDQETQYF
TGTGCCAGCACCAAAGAGGACCAAGAGACCCAGTACTTC
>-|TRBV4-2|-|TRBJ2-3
CASSQDRDLSTDTQYF
TGTGCCAGCAGCCAAGATAGGGACTTAAGCACAGATACGCAGTATTTT
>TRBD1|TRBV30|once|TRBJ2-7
CAWSRTGTASSYEQYF
TGTGCCTGGAGTCGAACCGGGACAGCAAGCTCCTACGAGCAGTACTTC
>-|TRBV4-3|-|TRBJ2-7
CASSLHRTVNEQYF
TGCGCCAGCAGCCTCCACAGGACAGTGAACGAGCAGTACTTC
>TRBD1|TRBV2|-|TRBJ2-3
CASSWTGLTDTQYF
TGTGCCAGCAGTTGGACAGGGCTCACAGATACGCAGTATTTT
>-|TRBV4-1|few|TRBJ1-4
CASSQGFGGKLFF
TGCGCCAGCAGCCAAGGATTCGGAGGAAAACTGTTTTTT
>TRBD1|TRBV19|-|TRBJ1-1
CASRSNRQGSREAFF
TGTGCCAGTAGGAGCAACCGACAGGGGTCAAGGGAAGCTTTCTTT
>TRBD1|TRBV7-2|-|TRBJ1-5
CASSDRGAQPQHF
TGTGCCAGCAGCGACAGGGGAGCTCAGCCCCAGCATTTT
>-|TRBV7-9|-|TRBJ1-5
CASSSTTGFQPQHF
TGTGCCAGCAGCTCCACTACGGGGTTTCAGCCCCAGCATTTT
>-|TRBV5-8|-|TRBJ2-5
CASSLLSGARQETQYF
TGTGCCAGCAGCTTGTTAAGCGGAGCACGCCAAGAGACCCAGTACTTC
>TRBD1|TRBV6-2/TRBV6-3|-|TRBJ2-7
CASSYPLGTGGGEQYF
TGTGCCAGCAGTTACCCGCTGGGGACAGGGGGCGGCGAGCAGTACTTC
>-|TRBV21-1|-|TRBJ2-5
CASSKLQTEETQYF
TGTGCCAGCAGCAAATTACAGACAGAAGAGACCCAGTACTTC
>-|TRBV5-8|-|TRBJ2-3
CASSFDSLSGTDTQYF
TGTGCCAGCAGCTTCGACAGCTTGTCGGGGACAGATACGCAGTATTTT
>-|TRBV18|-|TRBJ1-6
CASSPNGPNSPLHF
TGTGCCAGCTCACCGAACGGACCGAATTCACCCCTCCACTTT
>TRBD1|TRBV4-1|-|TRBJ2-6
CARNRTGRTGANVLTF
TGCGCCAGAAACAGGACAGGGCGGACTGGGGCCAACGTCCTGACTTTC
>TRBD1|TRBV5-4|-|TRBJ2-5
CASNSGGQQETQYF
TGTGCCAGCAACTCAGGGGGACAGCAAGAGACCCAGTACTTC
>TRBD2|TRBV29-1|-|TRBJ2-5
CSVVGLADQETQYF
TGCAGCGTTGTGGGGCTAGCGGACCAAGAGACCCAGTACTTC